This T cell receptor (beta chain) was obtained from a study of cytomegalovirus exposure and HLA in healthy donors (dated by TCRdb to about 2017). General notes on the study: An earlier analysis of 587 of the donors reported about 250 Gb of sequence data and more than 90 million unique TCR beta sequences from 150 million to 200 million T cells. All discovery cohort repertoires had been generated on a single sequencing platform. Donor age, sex, ethnicity and CMV serostatus were collected together with the repertoire data. To predict cytomegalovirus infection status, the study combined high-throughput TCR immunosequencing, statistical association of individual TCRs with disease status, and machine learning. About five DR-DQ haplotypes were treated as single units for association and clustering because of strong linkage in the cohort. In a later analysis, previously published TCR beta repertoires from 670 or so donors were re-analyzed and high-resolution HLA genotyping was added so that TCR occurrence patterns could be studied. Of the roughly 400 genotyped donors, around 81% fell in the genetic ancestry cluster associated with self-reported Caucasian donors. On average, 235,054 unique TCR beta nucleotide sequences were sequenced per donor among a few hundred genotyped donors of the cohort, with about 17% of those sequences being non-productive. Both class I and class II loci were covered by HLA typing, at four-digit resolution. About 300 gigabases of sequencing data and roughly 80 million unique TCR sequences made up an early release that covered 500 to 700 HLA-typed donors. Using immunosequencing, the study profiled T cell repertoires from 500 to 800 subjects and related those repertoires to cytomegalovirus serostatus. An earlier analysis of approximately 500 of the donors applied high-throughput TCR beta sequencing to assess whether each TCR beta V gene segment acted as functional or pseudogenic. The study aimed to test whether cataloging public T cell receptors could reveal signatures of past pathogen exposure. Besides the first cohort of roughly 660 subjects, a separate validation cohort made up of over 95 different subjects was used. Rather than drawing on any new phenotypic data, the later analysis identified candidate immune exposures from TCR beta sequences and the way those sequences occurred across donors. The number of donors typed differed by locus, with about 629-640 for A, B, C, DRB1 and DQB1, 522 for DQA1, 606 for DPA1, and under 490 for DPB1. A later genetic analysis used genome-wide SNP genotypes for about 55% of the 666 donors, treating that subset as a discovery cohort.

In total, approximately 700 healthy bone marrow donors made up the cohort. All cohort members were sampled while nominally healthy, although unrecorded immune exposures were likely present. The donor tested CMV seronegative, placing the donor among the 350 to 400 seronegative members of the cohort. Every donor gave a peripheral blood sample, and the peripheral blood mononuclear cells from that sample were used for TCR beta sequencing. The Qiagen DNeasy Blood Extraction Kit was used to extract genomic DNA from the blood cell samples. The protocol used for the library was the immunoSEQ multiplex PCR assay. For the multiplex PCR, a mixture combining 60 forward primers for TCR Vbeta segments and 13 reverse primers for TCR Jbeta segments was used. The CDR3 region of rearranged TCR beta genes was amplified from genomic DNA by a multiplex PCR assay. On the Illumina HiSeq System, the amplified TCR beta libraries were sequenced as 87-base-pair reads. On the authors' methods: A later analysis tallied 75 million to 95 million unique TCR beta chains across the 610 or so repertoires, and approximately 9.9 million of those chains were shared by two or more donors. A nearest-neighbor algorithm error-corrected the raw reads and collapsed the reads into unique sequences, merging closely related sequences to remove PCR and sequencing errors. V, D and J gene segments were assigned by aligning CDR3 sequences to IMGT reference sequences. For a sequence to be retained, a match of at least six nucleotides to both a V gene segment and a J gene segment was required. A rearrangement was called productive if the CDR3 had no stop codons and remained in frame with V and J, and every other rearrangement was called non-productive. CDR3 was defined by IMGT convention, running from the second conserved V-encoded cysteine to the conserved J-encoded phenylalanine. The earlier analysis of about 590 of the donors excluded sequences that lacked an unambiguous match to a single V gene segment. In an earlier analysis of approximately 590 of the donors, V segments were called functional above 56.7% productive rearrangements and were called segregating when the between-donor standard deviation exceeded 5%. To diagnose cytomegalovirus status from the catalog of TCR beta chain sequences, a statistical classification framework was built. In a later analysis, V and J genes were assigned by comparing TCR nucleotide sequences against IMGT/GENE-DB human TR gene sequences. In a later analysis, CDR3 sequences and most-parsimonious VDJ recombination scenarios were assigned using the TCRdist pipeline. In a later analysis, each TCR beta chain was defined by its CDR3 amino acid sequence together with its V-gene family, and reads lacking a unique V-gene family were excluded. In a later analysis, approximately 590 highly shared, low-generation-probability nucleotide sequences were removed to address suspected cross-contamination and a sequencing artifact. For each public chain, a later analysis derived a clonal expansion index from normalized ranks of inferred template counts within each repertoire. A later analysis computed generation probabilities with a VDJ recombination model fitted to out-of-frame rearrangements, and checked the results against IGoR. Hypergeometric tests were used in a later analysis to score TCR-TCR, TCR-HLA and TCR-CMV co-occurrence, with a repertoire-size bias correction applied to the TCR pairs. A later analysis estimated false discovery rates by permuting HLA or CMV assignments 20 times. In a later analysis, co-occurring TCRs were grouped using DBSCAN, and TCRdist sequence similarity was added for clustering within HLA-allele-positive subsets. Repertoires with fewer than 30,000 or more than 120,000 public chains were left out of co-occurrence clustering, as were about 5 repertoires with anomalous nucleotide sharing. As stored in TCRdb, this immuneACCESS dataset retains in-frame rearrangements with V and J assigned. A fraction of the clones does not appear; measured against another copy, unresolved V genes explain less than half of the discrepancy, and the remainder lacks a known reason. That table is the source of V, J and clone size, and D and trimming were worked out from the DNA. The table for this sample lists around 94,000 clones; around 79% of them were counted only once. The ten biggest clones cover approximately 4.4% of the sample.

Overall study outcomes, separate from this receptor: The classifier was reported to diagnose cytomegalovirus status with high specificity and sensitivity in both the original cohort and the validation cohort. In a later genetic analysis, fewer N-insertions in productive TCRs were reported among donors in an Asian-associated ancestry cluster than the approximately 710-donor mean. While some public TCRs were present in many individuals, most TCR sequences turned up only very rarely across donors. In vitro tests confirmed that a few of the cytomegalovirus-associated TCR beta chains recognize cytomegalovirus antigens. For the cohort, immune exposure information was limited to CMV serostatus. Because HLA typing was unavailable for some donors at each locus, only the typed subset was used in association tests. In a later analysis, the rate of TCR association differed among HLA loci, with DRB1 alleles having the most associated TCRs and HLA-C alleles having the fewest. At a false discovery rate of 0.05, a later analysis linked roughly 17,000 TCR beta sequences to specific HLA alleles. Only TCR beta chains were sequenced in this cohort, and the absence of alpha or paired-chain data limited detectable features. In a later analysis, HLA-associated TCR beta chains showed more clonal expansion and lower generation probabilities than non-associated chains that were equally common. A group of highly shared sequence variants was considered likely to be a technical artifact of the sequencing pipeline. Assigning TCR associations to individual alleles was difficult when HLA alleles, especially DR and DQ, strongly co-occurred. Correlated functional status among segregating V segments might be attributable to linkage disequilibrium, but an unknown experimental factor could not be ruled out. An association between a missense DCLRE1C variant and V-gene and J-gene trimming of TCR beta chains was found in a later genetic analysis and replicated in an independent cohort. Because counts were too low, some 17 rarely observed V segments, including chromosome 9 orphons, were excluded from the earlier analysis of under 650 of the donors. A further reported finding was that TCR beta sequences accurately predicted the HLA-A and HLA-B alleles for most subjects in the first cohort. Sequencing depth was assumed to be roughly uniform across donors in the presence/absence analyses, though that assumption may not hold. A later analysis reported that several top co-occurrence clusters appeared linked to parvovirus B19, influenza, CMV and Epstein-Barr virus. In an earlier analysis of roughly 500 of the donors, most TCR beta V segments appeared in productive rearrangements about 90% or about 30% of the time, broadly matching IMGT annotations. According to a later analysis, most CMV-associated TCR beta chains appeared to be HLA-restricted, and the HLA associations seemed to be driven largely by CMV exposure. The authors suggested that the approach could potentially be extended to other disease states and immunological phenotypes. In the study, about 150 TCR beta chains were listed as associated with cytomegalovirus.

Details on this clone: What this receptor recognizes is not known. Per-nucleotide qualities are absent, and no much larger clonotype sits a single base away.

The sequencing input was PBMCs. The TCR was taken from a woman aged 40 to 50 in good health and CMV-seronegative.

The DNA sequence is given as TGCGCCAGCAGCCCAGGGTTACGGCGGAAGAATTCACCCCTCCACTTT. This codes for CASSPGLRRKNSPLHF. The chain uses TRBV5-1 and TRBJ1-6; matching of 5 bases hints at TRBD1 as the D gene. V is pared back by 4 bases and J by 7 bases, with 18 bases lying between the germline termini. The CDR3, from cysteine to phenylalanine, totals 16 residues. Only the CDR3 portion is preserved as DNA: 48 bases, with reading frame beginning at the first base. CDR1 SGHRS and CDR2 YFSETQ are derived from the germline V gene.